Listed below are T cell receptor beta chains from one sample, sequenced in a study of cytomegalovirus exposure and HLA in healthy donors. Assay used: immunoSEQ multiplex PCR; TCRdb lists only in-frame clones, some missing. The sample contains approximately 240,000 clones, around nine tenths of which appear only once. Specimen: PBMCs. All receptors derive from a woman younger than 35 in good health and CMV-seronegative. Both conserved end residues are part of each CDR3. Each record gives: V gene, J gene, clone size, D gene, CDR3 DNA, CDR3 protein. A D gene is named only where the DNA matches it firmly. Clone sizes are given selectively: once, few, many, or a class where the clone is expanded.

V gene: TRBV7-9; J gene: TRBJ1-2; clone size: NA; D gene: TRBD1; CDR3 DNA: TGTGCCGGTACAGGGGGCGACTATGGCTACACCTTC; CDR3 protein: CAGTGGDYGYTF
V gene: TRBV30; J gene: TRBJ1-1; clone size: few; D gene: TRBD1; CDR3 DNA: TGTGCCTGGAGTATTTACAGGGGTGAAGCTTTCTTT; CDR3 protein: CAWSIYRGEAFF
V gene: TRBV18; J gene: TRBJ2-7; clone size: NA; D gene: TRBD1; CDR3 DNA: TGTGCCAGCTCACCACGGGGACAGAAGGAGCAGTACTTC; CDR3 protein: CASSPRGQKEQYF
V gene: TRBV11-3; J gene: TRBJ2-1; clone size: NA; D gene: NA; CDR3 DNA: TGTGCCAGCAGCTTAGGGGGGGACCGAACCTACAATGAGCAGTTCTTC; CDR3 protein: CASSLGGDRTYNEQFF
V gene: TRBV5-6; J gene: TRBJ1-2; clone size: NA; D gene: TRBD1; CDR3 DNA: TGTGCCAGCAGCAGGGGACAGGGGATTAATGGCTACACCTTC; CDR3 protein: CASSRGQGINGYTF
V gene: TRBV5-1; J gene: TRBJ2-7; clone size: once; D gene: NA; CDR3 DNA: TGCGCCAGCAGCTTGGGCCTGGGGGGTTCCCACGAGCAGTACTTC; CDR3 protein: CASSLGLGGSHEQYF
V gene: TRBV5-1; J gene: TRBJ2-1; clone size: NA; D gene: TRBD2; CDR3 DNA: TGCGCCAGCAGCGCAAATAGCGGGGGGTCAGAGCAGTTCTTC; CDR3 protein: CASSANSGGSEQFF
V gene: TRBV7-2; J gene: TRBJ2-7; clone size: NA; D gene: TRBD1; CDR3 DNA: TGTGCCAGCAGCTCACCGACAGGGGTAAGGTACGAGCAGTACTTC; CDR3 protein: CASSSPTGVRYEQYF
V gene: TRBV7-9; J gene: TRBJ2-2; clone size: NA; D gene: NA; CDR3 DNA: TGTGCCAGCAGCTTCGCGGGGGCGGGGACCGGGGAGCTGTTTTTT; CDR3 protein: CASSFAGAGTGELFF
V gene: TRBV7-2; J gene: TRBJ1-1; clone size: NA; D gene: NA; CDR3 DNA: TGTGCCAGCAGTTCCCCTGAGCAGGGAAGGGTTAACACTGAAGCTTTCTTT; CDR3 protein: CASSSPEQGRVNTEAFF
V gene: TRBV27; J gene: TRBJ2-7; clone size: NA; D gene: TRBD2; CDR3 DNA: TGTGCCAGCAGTTTACTGGCGGGGGCCTACGAGCAGTACTTC; CDR3 protein: CASSLLAGAYEQYF
V gene: TRBV7-2; J gene: TRBJ2-7; clone size: NA; D gene: NA; CDR3 DNA: TGTGCCAGCAGCTTCTTAGGAGCGGGTGAATACGAGCAGTACTTC; CDR3 protein: CASSFLGAGEYEQYF
V gene: TRBV29-1; J gene: TRBJ1-1; clone size: NA; D gene: NA; CDR3 DNA: TGCAGCGTTGCCTCAACAATTGAAGCTTTCTTT; CDR3 protein: CSVASTIEAFF
V gene: TRBV10-2; J gene: TRBJ1-5; clone size: NA; D gene: NA; CDR3 DNA: TGCGCCAGCAGTGCCGGGGATAGCAATCAGCCCCAGCATTTT; CDR3 protein: CASSAGDSNQPQHF
V gene: TRBV19; J gene: TRBJ1-4; clone size: few; D gene: NA; CDR3 DNA: TGTGCCAGTAGTATGACCGCAGGGGCTAATGAAAAACTGTTTTTT; CDR3 protein: CASSMTAGANEKLFF
V gene: TRBV4-1; J gene: TRBJ2-7; clone size: NA; D gene: NA; CDR3 DNA: TGCGCCAGCAGCCAACCTATGGCGGGAAACGAGCAGTACTTC; CDR3 protein: CASSQPMAGNEQYF
V gene: TRBV5-5; J gene: TRBJ2-7; clone size: NA; D gene: NA; CDR3 DNA: TGTGCCAGCAGCTTCCAGTTGGAGCAGTACTTC; CDR3 protein: CASSFQLEQYF
V gene: TRBV7-2; J gene: TRBJ2-7; clone size: NA; D gene: NA; CDR3 DNA: TGTGCCAGCAGCTCGGGTCCCTCCTACGAGCAGTACTTC; CDR3 protein: CASSSGPSYEQYF
V gene: TRBV18; J gene: TRBJ2-6; clone size: NA; D gene: TRBD1; CDR3 DNA: TGTGCCAGCACGGACAGGGGAGGGGCCAACGTCCTGACTTTC; CDR3 protein: CASTDRGGANVLTF
V gene: TRBV11-2; J gene: TRBJ1-1; clone size: NA; D gene: NA; CDR3 DNA: TGTGCCAGCAGCTTATGGCGGGACGGAGCTTTCTTT; CDR3 protein: CASSLWRDGAFF
V gene: TRBV27; J gene: TRBJ2-1; clone size: NA; D gene: TRBD2; CDR3 DNA: TGTGCCAGCAGTCCGGGACTAGCGGGACCTATCTCCTACAATGAGCAGTTCTTC; CDR3 protein: CASSPGLAGPISYNEQFF
V gene: TRBV5-1; J gene: TRBJ2-3; clone size: NA; D gene: TRBD2; CDR3 DNA: TGCGCCAGCAGCTTGTTAGCGGGTCCGACCTCAGATACGCAGTATTTT; CDR3 protein: CASSLLAGPTSDTQYF